The T cell receptor (beta chain) described here comes from a study of cytomegalovirus exposure and HLA in healthy donors (dated 2017 in TCRdb). Background for the entire study: In an earlier analysis of about 560 of the donors, approximately 300 Gb of sequence data and 117 million unique TCR beta sequences from about 190 million T cells were reported. HLA typing covered class I and class II loci at four-digit resolution. About five DR-DQ haplotypes were handled as single units for association and clustering because linkage in the cohort was strong. Typing coverage differed by locus: A, B, C, DRB1 and DQB1 were typed in roughly 629-630 donors, DQA1 in roughly 510, DPA1 in approximately 610, and DPB1 in just under 490. Donor age, sex, ethnicity and CMV serostatus were compiled together with the repertoire data. A later analysis re-analyzed previously published TCR beta repertoires from 550 to 700 donors and added high-resolution HLA genotyping to study TCR occurrence patterns. Every discovery cohort repertoire had been produced on one sequencing platform. To decide whether each TCR beta V gene segment behaved as functional or pseudogenic, an earlier analysis of some 600 of the donors relied on high-throughput TCR beta sequencing. High-throughput TCR immunosequencing, statistical association of individual TCRs with disease status, and machine learning were combined to predict cytomegalovirus infection status. Besides the first cohort of approximately 670 subjects, a separate validation cohort made up of 90 to 150 different subjects was used. Across around 400 genotyped donors of the cohort, an average of about 240,000 unique TCR beta nucleotide sequences per donor were sequenced, and roughly a sixth of those sequences were non-productive. An early release covering over 500 HLA-typed donors comprised 250 to 350 gigabases of sequencing data and roughly 86 million unique TCR sequences. A later genetic analysis used genome-wide SNP genotypes for about 65% of the roughly 700 donors, treating that subset as a discovery cohort. Using immunosequencing, the study profiled T cell repertoires from around 670 subjects and related those repertoires to cytomegalovirus serostatus. Among the roughly 400 genotyped donors, approximately 82% belonged to the genetic ancestry cluster associated with self-reported Caucasian donors. Rather than drawing on any new phenotypic data, the later analysis identified candidate immune exposures from TCR beta sequences and the way those sequences occurred across donors. The study aimed to test whether cataloging public T cell receptors could reveal signatures of past pathogen exposure. Beyond this particular receptor, the publication reports: A later genetic analysis associated a missense DCLRE1C variant with V-gene and J-gene trimming of TCR beta chains, and an independent cohort replicated the association. In a later analysis, the rate of TCR association differed among HLA loci, with DRB1 alleles having the most associated TCRs and HLA-C alleles having the fewest. A later analysis found that HLA-associated TCR beta chains were more clonally expanded and had lower generation probabilities than equally common non-associated chains. The sequencing pipeline was judged likely to have produced a cluster of highly shared sequence variants as a technical artifact. In an earlier analysis of about 600 of the donors, most TCR beta V segments appeared in productive rearrangements about 87% or about 30% of the time, broadly matching IMGT annotations. The authors suggested that the approach could potentially be extended to other disease states and immunological phenotypes. The earlier analysis of nearly 600 of the donors excluded fewer than 20 rarely observed V segments, including chromosome 9 orphons, because counts were too low. Because HLA typing was unavailable for some donors at each locus, only the typed subset was used in association tests. When HLA alleles, especially DR and DQ, strongly co-occurred, attributing TCR associations to individual alleles was difficult. Most TCR sequences were seen in very few donors, while some public TCRs were found in many individuals. In vitro tests confirmed that a few of the cytomegalovirus-associated TCR beta chains recognize cytomegalovirus antigens. Correlated functional status among segregating V segments might be attributable to linkage disequilibrium, but an unknown experimental factor could not be ruled out. The study gave a list of some 150 TCR beta chains associated with cytomegalovirus. Some IMGT-functional V segments, including TRBV6-2 and TRBV6-3, could not be told apart with the 87-base-pair reads, so those segments were excluded. CMV serostatus was the only immune exposure information available for the cohort. A later genetic analysis reported fewer N-insertions in productive TCRs among donors in an Asian-associated ancestry cluster than the approximately 700-donor mean. In this cohort, only TCR beta chains were sequenced, and detectable features were limited by the absence of alpha or paired-chain data. In both the original and validation cohorts, the classifier was reported to diagnose cytomegalovirus status with high specificity and sensitivity. Presence/absence analyses assumed roughly uniform sequencing depth across donors, an assumption that may not hold. A further reported finding was that TCR beta sequences accurately predicted the HLA-A and HLA-B alleles for most subjects in the first cohort. In a later analysis, some 18,000 TCR beta sequences were associated with specific HLA alleles at a false discovery rate of 0.05. According to a later analysis, most CMV-associated TCR beta chains appeared to be HLA-restricted, and the HLA associations seemed to be driven largely by CMV exposure. In a later analysis, several top co-occurrence clusters were reported to appear linked to parvovirus B19, influenza, CMV and Epstein-Barr virus.

About this clone itself: Its antigen target is currently unknown. The record has no base qualities; no much larger clone is one base away.

The method was the immunoSEQ multiplex PCR assay. The multiplex PCR relied on a mix of 60 forward primers for TCR Vbeta segments and 13 reverse primers for TCR Jbeta segments. Amplification of the CDR3 region of rearranged TCR beta genes was performed with a multiplex PCR assay on genomic DNA. On the Illumina HiSeq System, the amplified TCR beta libraries were sequenced as 87-base-pair reads. The study's own analysis went as follows. A later analysis counted tens of millions of unique TCR beta chains across the 666 repertoires, and approximately 11 million of these chains were shared by at least two donors. Raw reads were error-corrected and collapsed into unique sequences by a nearest-neighbor algorithm in which closely related sequences were merged to remove PCR and sequencing errors. Alignment of CDR3 sequences to IMGT reference sequences was used to assign V, D and J gene segments. For a sequence to be retained, a match of at least six nucleotides was required to both a V gene segment and a J gene segment. Rearrangements were classified as productive when the CDR3 lacked stop codons and remained in frame with V and J, and all other rearrangements were classified as non-productive. CDR3 was defined by IMGT convention, running from the second conserved V-encoded cysteine to the conserved J-encoded phenylalanine. The earlier analysis of 500 to 600 of the donors excluded sequences that lacked an unambiguous match to a single V gene segment. An earlier analysis of about 600 of the donors called V segments functional above 56.7% productive rearrangements and segregating when the between-donor standard deviation exceeded 5%. A statistical classification framework was built to diagnose cytomegalovirus status from the catalog of TCR beta chain sequences. In a later analysis, TCR nucleotide sequences were compared against IMGT/GENE-DB human TR gene sequences so that V and J genes could be assigned. A later analysis assigned CDR3 sequences and most-parsimonious VDJ recombination scenarios with the TCRdist pipeline. In a later analysis, each TCR beta chain was defined by its CDR3 amino acid sequence together with its V-gene family, and reads without a unique V-gene family were excluded. A later analysis removed roughly 590 highly shared, low-generation-probability nucleotide sequences to deal with suspected cross-contamination and a sequencing artifact. In a later analysis, a clonal expansion index was calculated for each public chain from normalized within-repertoire ranks of inferred template counts. A later analysis computed generation probabilities with a VDJ recombination model fitted to out-of-frame rearrangements, and checked the results against IGoR. In a later analysis, TCR-TCR, TCR-HLA and TCR-CMV co-occurrence was scored with hypergeometric tests, and a repertoire-size bias correction was applied to TCR pairs. False discovery rates were estimated in a later analysis by permuting HLA or CMV assignments 20 times. In a later analysis, co-occurring TCRs were grouped using DBSCAN, with TCRdist sequence similarity added in when clustering inside HLA-allele-positive subsets. Repertoires with fewer than 30,000 or more than 120,000 public chains, plus five repertoires with anomalous nucleotide sharing, were excluded from co-occurrence clustering. What TCRdb holds here is the immuneACCESS table cut down to in-frame rearrangements. Part of the clones is not present; checked against another copy, under half of the missing clones reflect an unresolved V gene, and the others are unexplained. The D gene and trimming were derived from the DNA, and the V and J assignments and clone size from that table. The sample includes about 98,000 clones, with approximately 72% observed a single time. Of the sample, around 9.9% is held by the ten largest clones.

The cohort comprised hundreds of healthy bone marrow donors. At the time of sampling, every cohort member was nominally healthy, though immune exposures that went unrecorded were likely present. The donor tested CMV seropositive and was one of the 289 seropositive cohort members. A peripheral blood sample was provided by each donor, and peripheral blood mononuclear cells were used for TCR beta sequencing. The Qiagen DNeasy Blood Extraction Kit was used to extract genomic DNA from the blood cell samples. The junction carries 13 bases between V and J, which are trimmed by 4 bases and 7 bases respectively. Its CDR3 holds 13 amino acids, cysteine through phenylalanine. Only the CDR3 region is kept as DNA, spanning 39 bases read in frame from base 1. CDR1 SQVTM and CDR2 ANQGSEA are derived from the germline V gene.

This receptor was obtained from a man younger than 30 in good health and CMV-seropositive. The V gene is TRBV29-1 and the J gene is TRBJ1-4; the D gene lacks a confident call. The specimen sequenced was PBMCs. CDR3 region: CSVGAPGSEKLFF. In nucleotide form, the sequence is TGCAGCGTTGGGGCACCAGGATCTGAAAAACTGTTTTTT.